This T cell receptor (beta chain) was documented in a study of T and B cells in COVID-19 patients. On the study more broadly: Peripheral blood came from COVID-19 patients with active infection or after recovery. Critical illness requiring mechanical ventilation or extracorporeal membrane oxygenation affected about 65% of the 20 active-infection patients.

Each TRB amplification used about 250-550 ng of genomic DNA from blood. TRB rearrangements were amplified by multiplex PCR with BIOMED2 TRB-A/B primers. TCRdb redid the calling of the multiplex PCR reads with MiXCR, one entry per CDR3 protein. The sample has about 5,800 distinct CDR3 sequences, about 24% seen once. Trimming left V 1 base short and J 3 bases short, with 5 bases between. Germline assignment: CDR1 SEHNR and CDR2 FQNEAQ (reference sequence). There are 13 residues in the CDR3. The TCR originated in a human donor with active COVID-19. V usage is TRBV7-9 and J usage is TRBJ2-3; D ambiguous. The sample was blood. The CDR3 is CASSLVGTDTQYF. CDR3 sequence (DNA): TGTGCCAGCAGCTTAGTAGGTACAGATACGCAGTATTTT.